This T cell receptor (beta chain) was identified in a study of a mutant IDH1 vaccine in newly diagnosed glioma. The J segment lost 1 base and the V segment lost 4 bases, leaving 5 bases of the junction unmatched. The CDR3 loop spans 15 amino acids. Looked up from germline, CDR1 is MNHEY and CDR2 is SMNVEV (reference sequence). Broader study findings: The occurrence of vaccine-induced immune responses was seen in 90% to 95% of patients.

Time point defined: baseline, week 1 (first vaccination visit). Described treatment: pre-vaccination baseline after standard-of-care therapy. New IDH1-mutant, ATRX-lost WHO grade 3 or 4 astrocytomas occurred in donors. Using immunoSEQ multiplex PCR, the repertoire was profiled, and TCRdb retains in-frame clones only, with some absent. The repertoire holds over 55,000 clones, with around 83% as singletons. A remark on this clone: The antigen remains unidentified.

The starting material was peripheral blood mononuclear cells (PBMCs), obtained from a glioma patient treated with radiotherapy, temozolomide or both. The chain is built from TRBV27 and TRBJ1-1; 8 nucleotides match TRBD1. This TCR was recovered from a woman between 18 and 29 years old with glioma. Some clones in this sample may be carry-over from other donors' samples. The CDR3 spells CASSSGTGPNTEAFF. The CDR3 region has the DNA TGTGCCAGCAGTTCCGGGACAGGACCGAACACTGAAGCTTTCTTT.